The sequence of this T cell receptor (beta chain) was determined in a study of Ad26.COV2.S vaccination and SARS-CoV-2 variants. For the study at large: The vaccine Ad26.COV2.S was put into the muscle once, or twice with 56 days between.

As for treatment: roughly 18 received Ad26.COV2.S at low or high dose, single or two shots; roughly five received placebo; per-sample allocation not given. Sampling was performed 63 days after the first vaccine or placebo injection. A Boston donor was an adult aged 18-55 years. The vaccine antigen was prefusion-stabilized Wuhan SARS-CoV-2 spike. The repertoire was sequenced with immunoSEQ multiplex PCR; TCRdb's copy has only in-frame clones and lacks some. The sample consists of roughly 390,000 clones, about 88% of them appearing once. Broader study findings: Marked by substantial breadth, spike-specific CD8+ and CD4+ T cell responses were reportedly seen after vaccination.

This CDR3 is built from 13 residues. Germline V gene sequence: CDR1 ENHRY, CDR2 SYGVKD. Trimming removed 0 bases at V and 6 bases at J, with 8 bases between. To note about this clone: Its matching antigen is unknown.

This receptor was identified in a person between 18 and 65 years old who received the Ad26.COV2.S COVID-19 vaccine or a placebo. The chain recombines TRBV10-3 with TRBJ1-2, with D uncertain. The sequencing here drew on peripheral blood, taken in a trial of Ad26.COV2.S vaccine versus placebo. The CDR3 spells CAISESYTNGYTF. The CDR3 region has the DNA TGTGCCATCAGTGAGTCTTATACGAATGGCTACACCTTC.